This T cell receptor beta chain is from a study of Ad26.COV2.S vaccination and SARS-CoV-2 variants. Some clones are missing from TCRdb's copy, which holds only in-frame ones; the method was immunoSEQ multiplex PCR. The sample yields around 45,000 clones, about 80% seen once. Only a few counts were recorded for this clone. What it binds is unknown. Study-wide points: Post-vaccination spike-specific CD8+ and CD4+ T cell responses reportedly had substantial breadth. People who got the vaccine had more spike-specific TCR breadth than people who got placebo. Those who received vaccine or placebo ended up with similar non-spike TCR breadth. Analyses of TCR breadth and depth may have underestimated total T cell responses.

The specimen comprised peripheral blood, sampled after recovery from COVID-19. The TCR originated in a human donor who had recovered from COVID-19.

CDR3 coding DNA: TGTGCCAGCAGCTTAGCCACCGGGGTCGACGAGCAGTACTTC. It yields the protein CASSLATGVDEQYF. J is TRBJ2-7 and V is TRBV11-1; D may be TRBD2 (5 bases). Germline loops: CDR1 SGHAT, CDR2 FQDESV (reference sequence). CDR3 length: 14 residues. V lost 0 bases and J lost 5, with 11 bases in between.